The 19 T cell receptor beta chains listed next were all sequenced from one sample in a study of T cells in localized non-small cell lung cancer. Measured with immunoSEQ multiplex PCR; TCRdb has only the in-frame clones, and not every one. The table lists more than 70,000 clones, almost 85% of them singletons. The sample consisted of peripheral blood, taken before any cancer treatment. The receptors were sampled from a man aged 35-69 years with stage I lung adenocarcinoma.

This chain joins TRBV19 and TRBJ2-5; TRBD1 is a possible D gene (5 bases). CDR3 length: 16 amino acids. Germline assignment: CDR1 LNHDA and CDR2 SQIVND (reference sequence). Trimming took off 1 base at V and 2 bases at J, with 14 bases between the two ends. The CDR3 is CASSIVGRGAQETQYF. The CDR3 region has the DNA TGTGCCAGTAGTATAGTTGGAAGGGGTGCTCAAGAGACCCAGTACTTC.

The chain recombines TRBV5-1 with TRBJ1-2; D remains ambiguous. Trimming took off 0 bases at V and 5 bases at J, with 11 bases between the two ends. The CDR3 is 14 amino acids. Germline values: CDR1 SGHRS, CDR2 YFSETQ. CDR3 protein: CASSLEQSGYGYTF. The CDR3 DNA follows: TGCGCCAGCAGCTTGGAGCAGTCTGGTTATGGCTACACCTTC.

This rearrangement joins TRBV7-2 to TRBJ2-2; 7 bases are a match to TRBD2. The germline CDR1 and CDR2 sequences are SGHTA and FQGNSA. V lost 2 bases to trimming and J lost 6 bases; unmatched junction nucleotides: 9. The CDR3 extends over 16 amino acids. The CDR3 region is CASSLMELAVAGELFF. DNA for the CDR3: TGTGCCAGCAGCTTAATGGAGCTAGCGGTAGCCGGGGAGCTGTTTTTT.

The chain employs TRBV9 and TRBJ2-2; D ambiguous. Trimming took off 0 bases at V and 1 base at J, with 7 bases between the two ends. The germline V gene encodes CDR1 SGDLS and CDR2 YYNGEE. The CDR3 totals 15 residues. CDR3 region: CASSVVSGNTGELFF. In DNA form, the CDR3 reads TGTGCCAGCAGCGTAGTTTCCGGGAACACCGGGGAGCTGTTTTTT.

The V gene is TRBV6-1, the J gene TRBJ2-7, with D possibly TRBD1 on 5 matching bases. The CDR3 sequence is 13 residues long. V dropped 8 bases and J dropped 5 bases, with 16 bases sitting between them. In germline, CDR1 is MNHNS, CDR2 SASEGT. For the CDR3, the DNA is TGTGCCAGCCAGGGTCAGGGTCACAACGAGCAGTACTTC. Its translation: CASQGQGHNEQYF.

The chain carries TRBV5-1 and TRBJ2-7; D is perhaps TRBD1 (5 bases). The germline V and J ends were trimmed by 4 bases and 0 bases, with 14 bases remaining between them. The CDR3 contains 15 residues. CDR1 and CDR2 from the germline V gene are SGHRS and YFSETQ. The CDR3 coding sequence is TGCGCCAGCAGCCCTCTAGGGGTCACCTCCTACGAGCAGTACTTC. It encodes CASSPLGVTSYEQYF.

V is TRBV10-1 and J is TRBJ2-6; D is possibly TRBD2 (5 bases). Trimming left V 4 bases short and J 0 bases short, with 13 bases between. CDR1 and CDR2 (germline): WNHNN, SYGVQD (reference sequence). The CDR3 runs 17 residues. The CDR3 nucleotides are TGCGCCAGCAGTGTTGGGGTTGGGAGCTCTGGGGCCAACGTCCTGACTTTC. Residues: CASSVGVGSSGANVLTF.

Concerning this clone: The sample carries other DNA sequences with the same CDR3. The chain joins TRBV7-2 to TRBJ2-2; a weak D match, TRBD2 (6 bases). CDR1 SGHTA and CDR2 FQGNSA come from the germline V gene. The V end lost 1 base, the J end lost 0 bases, and 9 bases lay between the germline ends. CDR3 length equals 16 residues. The CDR3 nucleotides read TGTGCCAGCAGCTTAGTGGCGGGGTCGAACACCGGGGAGCTGTTTTTT. This encodes CASSLVAGSNTGELFF.

The sample holds a few counts of this clone. CDR3 protein: CASSPRTGGNEQFF. CDR3 bases: TGTGCCAGCAGTCCTCGGACAGGCGGCAATGAGCAGTTCTTC. The chain joins TRBV27 to TRBJ2-1; 7 bases fit TRBD1. V shed 5 bases, J shed 6 bases, and the junction held 7 bases outside the gene matches. The length of the CDR3 is 14 residues. Germline assignment: CDR1 MNHEY and CDR2 SMNVEV (reference sequence).

The chain is built from TRBV9 and TRBJ2-3; 9 bases align to TRBD2. Unmatched junction bases numbered 8, after V lost 3 bases and J lost 0 bases. The CDR3 has 17 residues. Germline loops: CDR1 SGDLS, CDR2 YYNGEE. The CDR3 region is CASSALAGEGSTDTQYF. The CDR3 nucleotides are TGTGCCAGCAGCGCCTTAGCGGGAGAGGGGAGCACAGATACGCAGTATTTT.

J is TRBJ1-4 and V is TRBV9; 7 bases are a match to TRBD1. The CDR3 length is 14 residues. V trimming: 4 bases; J trimming: 8 bases; junction bases outside the gene matches: 8. Germline V gene sequence: CDR1 SGDLS, CDR2 YYNGEE. The DNA of the CDR3 is TGTGCCAGCAGCCTGACAGGGTTGGACGAAAAACTGTTTTTT. This encodes CASSLTGLDEKLFF.

The chain is built from TRBV30 and TRBJ1-2, with TRBD1 as a possible D gene (5 bases). The V end was cut by 2 bases, the J end by 7 bases, with 20 bases between. Germline V gene data show CDR1 as GTSNPN and CDR2 as SVGIG (reference sequence). This CDR3 is 15 amino acids long. The CDR3 here is CAWSQTGTHIGGYTF. As DNA, the CDR3 is TGTGCCTGGAGTCAAACCGGGACCCACATCGGTGGCTACACCTTC.

The chain carries TRBV18 and TRBJ2-6; tentative D call: TRBD1 (5 bases). V lost 6 bases and J 0 bases, leaving 15 bases between the germline ends. Per the germline V gene, CDR1 is KGHSH and CDR2 is LQKENI. The CDR3 totals 17 residues. In DNA form, the CDR3 reads TGTGCCAGCTCCCCCGCCCAGGGAAGCTCTGGGGCCAACGTCCTGACTTTC. Translating gives CASSPAQGSSGANVLTF.

This clone was seen only once. V and J are TRBV10-3 and TRBJ2-2; D might be TRBD2 (5 bases). This CDR3 comprises 16 residues. Per germline, CDR1 ENHRY and CDR2 SYGVKD. V lost 4 bases, J lost 4 bases, and 16 bases lay in between. CDR3 region: CAISVTSGLSTGELFF. The CDR3 DNA sequence: TGTGCCATCAGTGTCACATCGGGGTTGAGCACCGGGGAGCTGTTTTTT.

CDR3 in amino acids: CASSLGVAYEQYF. The CDR3 coding sequence is TGTGCCAGCAGCTTAGGGGTTGCATACGAGCAGTACTTC. The chain is built from TRBV11-3 and TRBJ2-7; D is unclear. There are 13 residues in the CDR3. The V gene's germline CDR1 is SGHNT and CDR2 YENEEA. The V end was cut by 1 base, the J end by 4 bases, with 8 bases between. Variable domain in full (rest from reference TRBV11-3 and TRBJ2-7): EAGVVQSPRYKIIEKKQPVAFWCNPISGHNTLYWYLQNLGQGPELLIRYENEEAVDDSQLPKDRFSAERLKGVDSTLKIQPAELGDSAVYLCASSLGVAYEQYFGPGTRLTVT.

The chain links TRBV30 to TRBJ1-3, with D hard to call. This CDR3 has 17 amino acids. The germline V and J ends were trimmed by 1 base and 0 bases, with 16 bases remaining between them. CDR1 is GTSNPN and CDR2 is SVGIG in the germline V gene (reference sequence). The CDR3 region is CAWSAPLTANSGNTIYF. The CDR3 DNA sequence: TGTGCCTGGAGTGCTCCCCTAACTGCCAACTCTGGAAACACCATATATTTT. The full variable domain, with the rest looked up from reference TRBV30 and TRBJ1-3, is SQTIHQWPATLVQPVGSPLSLECTVEGTSNPNLYWYRQAAGRGLQLLFYSVGIGQISSEVPQNLSASRPQDRQFILSSKKLLLSDSGFYLCAWSAPLTANSGNTIYFGEGSWLTVV.

The rearrangement links TRBV12-5 to TRBJ1-1, with 7 bases that match TRBD1. Unmatched junction bases numbered 6, after V lost 7 bases and J lost 1 base. The germline CDR1 and CDR2 sequences are LGHNT and FRNRAP. The CDR3 extends over 14 amino acids. CDR3 amino acids: CASAPGTANTEAFF. The CDR3 DNA is TGTGCTAGTGCCCCCGGGACAGCGAACACTGAAGCTTTCTTT.

This clone was detected a few times. The rearrangement links TRBV19 to TRBJ1-6, with a possible D match to TRBD1 (5 bases). This CDR3 is 15 amino acids long. Germline assignment: CDR1 LNHDA and CDR2 SQIVND (reference sequence). Trimming left V 6 bases short and J 4 bases short, with 13 bases between. CDR3 region: CASRNSGTYNSPLHF. The CDR3 coding sequence is TGTGCCAGTAGAAACTCCGGGACTTATAATTCACCCCTCCACTTT.

This rearrangement joins TRBV7-6 to TRBJ2-1; D ambiguous. This CDR3 has 12 amino acids. Germline-derived CDR1 and CDR2 are SGHVS and FNYEAQ. Deletions cut 3 bases from V and 7 bases from J, with 7 bases between. CDR3 coding DNA: TGTGCCAGCAGCTTGGGGTTTAATGAGCAGTTCTTC. Encoded protein: CASSLGFNEQFF.